The entry that follows covers one TCR beta chain sequence. Antigen unknown. Germline loops: CDR1 SGHDT, CDR2 YYEEEE. The CDR3 has 14 residues. V shed 2 bases and J shed 3 bases, with 12 bases lying between them. TCRdb re-called the RT-PCR reads with MiXCR, one entry per CDR3 protein. Of fewer than 700,000 distinct CDR3 sequences in the sample, 10% to 15% were seen once. The data are from a study of response to subunit inactivated influenza vaccine. Study results and limitations: Authors suggested each seasonal influenza vaccination recruits few new T cells.

The sequence was obtained from a man between 50 and 59 years old who received an inactivated influenza vaccine. Here the sequenced sample was PBMCs from blood, taken more than 35 days after vaccination. V and J are TRBV5-6 and TRBJ2-7, with D perhaps TRBD2 (6 bases). CDR3 in DNA: TGTGCCAGCAGCTTCGGGACTGAGTACTACGAGCAGTACTTC. Its protein product is CASSFGTEYYEQYF.